The 23 T cell receptor beta chains listed next were all sequenced from one sample in a study of T cell responses to AZD1222 COVID-19 vaccine (dated by TCRdb to the early 2020s). The protocol used for the library was the immunoSEQ multiplex PCR assay. Held by TCRdb, this immuneACCESS table contains in-frame sequences only and omits some clones. Under half of the omission traces to an unresolved V gene where checked; the cause of the rest is unknown. The sample has around 110,000 clones on record, around 90% of them singletons. The ten largest clones represent 8% of the sample. The sample's time point label, decoded: about 28 days (+/-7) after the second vaccine dose. The material was peripheral blood, obtained 28 days after the second AZD1222 dose. The receptor set was obtained from an adult who received the AZD1222 COVID-19 vaccine.

The chain recombines TRBV2 with TRBJ2-1; D possibly uses TRBD1 or TRBD2 (5 bases each). Germline values: CDR1 SNHLY, CDR2 FYNNEI. The CDR3 runs to 17 residues. V dropped 1 base and J dropped 7 bases, with 20 bases sitting between them. Here the CDR3 reads CASSEGFSGYWENEQFF. CDR3 DNA: TGTGCCAGCAGTGAAGGGTTCTCAGGGTATTGGGAGAATGAGCAGTTCTTC. Complete variable domain (other parts from reference TRBV2 and TRBJ2-1): EPEVTQTPSHQVTQMGQEVILRCVPISNHLYFYWYRQILGQKVEFLVSFYNNEISEKSEIFDDQFSVERPDGSNFTLKIRSTKLEDSAMYFCASSEGFSGYWENEQFFGPGTRLTVL.

The J gene is TRBJ2-2, the V gene TRBV15; D gene uncertain. Germline V gene data show CDR1 as LNHNV and CDR2 as YYDKDF (reference sequence). The CDR3 contains 14 residues. V was clipped by 7 bases and J by 1 base, with 10 bases between them. DNA for the CDR3: TGTGCCACCACCCCCGACTTGAACACCGGGGAGCTGTTTTTT. Translating it yields CATTPDLNTGELFF.

The gene calls are TRBV18 and TRBJ1-1; 7 bases are shared with TRBD1. Trimming removed 5 bases from V and 1 base from J; junction bases left unmatched: 1. Germline V gene sequence: CDR1 KGHSH, CDR2 LQKENI. The CDR3 is 13 residues long. The CDR3 sequence: CASSGDRNTEAFF. DNA for the CDR3: TGTGCCAGCTCAGGGGACAGGAACACTGAAGCTTTCTTT. Full variable domain (rest looked up from reference TRBV18 and TRBJ1-1): NAGVMQNPRHLVRRRGQEARLRCSPMKGHSHVYWYRQLPEEGLKFMVYLQKENIIDESGMPKERFSAEFPKEGPSILRIQQVVRGDSAAYFCASSGDRNTEAFFGQGTRLTVV.

This sequence joins TRBV29-1 and TRBJ2-3, with D maybe TRBD2 (5 bases). V gave up 5 bases and J gave up 5 bases, with 14 bases separating them. The CDR3 is 13 residues long. Germline-derived CDR1 and CDR2 are SQVTM and ANQGSEA. The CDR3 spells CSVTRERGDTQYF. In DNA, the CDR3 is TGCAGCGTTACCCGGGAAAGAGGAGATACGCAGTATTTT.

The chain couples TRBV6-2 or TRBV6-3 to TRBJ1-4, with unresolved D. Germline values: CDR1 MNHEY, CDR2 SVGEGT. The CDR3 contains 13 residues. Trimming left V 1 base short and J 7 bases short, with 7 bases between. The CDR3 coding sequence is TGTGCCAGCAGTTACTTGTCTGGTGAAAAACTGTTTTTT. As protein: CASSYLSGEKLFF.

This chain connects TRBV4-2 to TRBJ1-6, with 8 bases matching TRBD1. Germline loops: CDR1 LGHNA, CDR2 YNFKEQ. The CDR3 is 17 residues long. V was clipped by 1 base and J by 5 bases; unmatched bases: 7. This chain's CDR3 is CASSQARTGKNNSPLHF. Written as DNA, the CDR3 is TGTGCCAGCAGCCAAGCTAGGACAGGGAAAAATAATTCACCCCTCCACTTT.

V gene TRBV5-1 combines with J gene TRBJ1-6; D gene unclear. The V and J ends lost 1 base and 0 bases respectively, with 14 bases between them. Germline V gene data show CDR1 as SGHRS and CDR2 as YFSETQ. The CDR3 is 18 residues long. CDR3 in DNA: TGCGCCAGCAGCTTGATTGGTCTCGGAAGCTCCTATAATTCACCCCTCCACTTT. Its translation is CASSLIGLGSSYNSPLHF.

This chain joins TRBV14 and TRBJ2-7; possibly TRBD1 or TRBD2 for D (6 bases each). The CDR3 runs 14 residues. Trimming pared 4 bases from V and 3 bases from J, leaving 13 bases between. CDR1 is SGHDN and CDR2 is FVKESK in the germline V gene. CDR3 in DNA: TGTGCCAGCAGCCCTATACGGGGGCTCTACGAGCAGTACTTC. Translated, it gives CASSPIRGLYEQYF.

This chain links TRBV6-5 with TRBJ1-5; D unclear. Germline values: CDR1 MNHEY, CDR2 SVGAGI. The V end was cut by 4 bases, the J end by 5 bases, with 3 bases between. The CDR3 has 11 amino acids. CDR3 sequence (DNA): TGTGCCAGCAGTTCCGATCAGCCCCAGCATTTT. This encodes CASSSDQPQHF.

The DNA for the CDR3 is TGCGCCAGCAGCTCACAGGGGGCCCTAGATACGCAGTATTTT. Translation gives CASSSQGALDTQYF. The V call is TRBV5-1, the J call TRBJ2-3; the match to TRBD1 covers 9 bases. Germline CDR1 is SGHRS and CDR2 is YFSETQ. V lost 3 bases and J lost 5; bases outside the gene matches: 4. The CDR3 is 14 residues long.

The rearrangement uses TRBV24-1 and TRBJ2-1, with D possibly TRBD2 on 6 matching bases. The CDR3 spans 15 residues. Between the trimmed V and J ends, which lost 0 bases and 8 bases, there was a span of 13 bases. Germline-derived CDR1 and CDR2 are KGHDR and SFDVKD. This chain's CDR3 is CATSDLRGSGHEQFF. CDR3 DNA: TGTGCCACCAGTGATTTGCGGGGGTCCGGCCATGAGCAGTTCTTC.

The chain uses TRBV3-1 (or the pseudogene TRBV3-2) and TRBJ1-6, with no clear D. CDR3 length: 14 residues. V was shortened by 3 bases and J by 9 bases, with 12 bases between the two germline ends. Germline assignment: CDR1 LGHDT and CDR2 YNNKEL (reference sequence). The CDR3 bases are TGTGCCAGCAGCCAGGGGAGTGAGGGTTCACCCCTCCACTTT. Protein: CASSQGSEGSPLHF.

The V call is TRBV6-5, the J call TRBJ2-2; the match to TRBD1 covers 9 bases. J gave up 5 bases and V 6 bases, and 4 bases lay outside the gene matches. There are 14 residues in the CDR3. Germline CDR1 is MNHEY and CDR2 is SVGAGI. The CDR3 DNA is TGTGCCAGCAGGGCCGGGACAGGGACCGGGGAGCTGTTTTTT. This codes for CASRAGTGTGELFF.

CDR3 in DNA: TGTGCCAGCAGCTCTTGGACTAGCGGGGGGGTCCAAGATACGCAGTATTTT. It encodes CASSSWTSGGVQDTQYF. The chain couples TRBV6-2 or TRBV6-3 to TRBJ2-3; TRBD2 matches at 15 bases. V shed 6 bases, J shed 5 bases, and the junction held 9 bases outside the gene matches. Germline values: CDR1 MNHEY, CDR2 SVGEGT. The CDR3 consists of 17 residues.

The J gene is TRBJ2-2, the V gene TRBV19; no definite D call. Trimming took 10 bases from V and 1 from J, leaving 4 bases between them. This CDR3 is built from 11 residues. CDR1 LNHDA and CDR2 SQIVND come from the germline V gene (reference sequence). DNA for the CDR3: TGTGCCACAGGGAACACCGGGGAGCTGTTTTTT. Residues: CATGNTGELFF.

In its sample, this clone was seen once. V is TRBV6-4 and J is TRBJ2-7, with D unclear. CDR1 and CDR2 (germline): MRHNA, SNTAGT. The CDR3 runs 9 residues. Deletions cut 11 bases from V and 1 base from J, with 3 bases between. The CDR3 reads CARSYEQYF. The CDR3 DNA sequence: TGTGCCCGTTCCTACGAGCAGTACTTC.

CDR3 sequence: CASSQGGTGGYQPQHF. CDR3 nucleotide sequence: TGCGCCAGCAGCCAAGGGGGGACAGGTGGGTATCAGCCCCAGCATTTT. The chain couples TRBV4-1 to TRBJ1-5; 8 bases line up with TRBD1. Trimming at V came to 1 base and at J to 5 bases, leaving 7 bases not matched to a gene. The CDR3 length is 16 residues. Germline CDR1 is MGHRA and CDR2 is YSYEKL.

V and J are TRBV30 and TRBJ2-1; the D is unclear. The V end lost 0 bases, the J end lost 9 bases, and 3 bases lay between the germline ends. Germline CDR1 is GTSNPN and CDR2 is SVGIG (reference sequence). This CDR3 contains 10 residues. The CDR3: CAWSVVEQFF. For the CDR3, the DNA is TGTGCCTGGAGTGTAGTTGAGCAGTTCTTC.

The chain is built from TRBV1 and TRBJ1-2. TRBV1 is annotated as a pseudogene. CDR3 size: 12 residues. CDR3 in DNA: TGCACCAGCAGCCAAGTACCCTATGGCTACACCTTC. This codes for CTSSQVPYGYTF.

For the CDR3, the DNA is TGCGCCAGCAGCCAAGTCTTGACAGATAATTCACCCCTCCACTTT. It specifies CASSQVLTDNSPLHF. V is TRBV4-3 and J is TRBJ1-6, with D maybe TRBD1 (5 bases). Trimming pared 1 base from V and 5 bases from J, leaving 9 bases between. Looked up from germline, CDR1 is LGHNA and CDR2 is YSLEER. The CDR3 is 15 amino acids.

The chain couples TRBV7-9 to TRBJ2-1; TRBD2 matches at 8 bases. Germline V gives CDR1 SEHNR, CDR2 FQNEAQ (reference sequence). Trimming took 5 bases from V and 10 from J; bases not matched to a gene: 4. CDR3 length: 12 residues. In DNA, the CDR3 is TGTGCCAGCAGCCCCGGGGGGGACGAGCAGTTCTTC. Its protein product is CASSPGGDEQFF.

The DNA for the CDR3 is TGTGCCAGTTCACTGGGAGGGGTCAGCTATGGCTACACCTTC. Its translation is CASSLGGVSYGYTF. The chain couples TRBV6-5 to TRBJ1-2; perhaps TRBD1 as D (5 bases). Germline V CDR1 and CDR2: MNHEY, SVGAGI. CDR3 size: 14 residues. V was pared by 9 bases and J by 4 bases, with 18 bases between.

This chain uses TRBV27 with TRBJ1-5, with D possibly TRBD1 on 5 matching bases. Trimming removed 6 bases from V and 6 bases from J, with 18 bases in between. Germline V CDR1 and CDR2: MNHEY, SMNVEV (reference sequence). The CDR3 length is 15 residues. The CDR3 region is CASRPRGALSQPQHF. DNA for the CDR3: TGTGCCAGCAGGCCGAGGGGCGCATTATCTCAGCCCCAGCATTTT.